This T cell receptor beta chain came from a study of PD-1 blockade in classical Hodgkin lymphoma. Time point of the sample: cycle 4 day 1 (C4D1), after 5 to 7 weeks of nivolumab. After autologous stem cell transplantation all patients relapsed, and prior brentuximab vedotin exposure differed between cohorts. Patients showed best responses of complete response, partial response or progressive disease. Libraries were prepared by immunoSEQ multiplex PCR; TCRdb keeps only in-frame clonotypes and omits some of them. The sample has some 30,000 clones, around 85% seen once. Whole-study findings and limits: When nivolumab was started under 1 year after ASCT, patients were excluded. Nothing has yet pinned down what causes the repertoire differences, possibly disease activity or prior therapy. Complete responders had baseline diversity similar to newly diagnosed patients.

A remark on this clone: Its antigen remains unidentified.

The sample was peripheral blood mononuclear cells (PBMCs), taken before the fourth cycle of nivolumab. This clonotype originated in a human donor with classical Hodgkin lymphoma.

This CDR3 reads CASSQGGTEAFF. The CDR3 DNA reads TGTGCCAGTAGTCAGGGGGGGACTGAAGCTTTCTTT. V and J are TRBV19 and TRBJ1-1, with 7 bases that match TRBD1. The germline V gene has CDR1 LNHDA and CDR2 SQIVND (reference sequence). The CDR3 covers 12 residues. J was trimmed by 5 bases and V by 5 bases; bases with no gene match: 2.